Shown below are 32 T cell receptor beta chains from a single sample sequenced in a study of cytomegalovirus exposure and HLA in healthy donors. In the PCR, 60 Vbeta and 13 Jbeta primers were used. The table came from immunoSEQ multiplex PCR; TCRdb's copy has only in-frame clones and leaves some out. Of roughly 260,000 clones listed, 70% to 90% are singletons. The sample comprised PBMCs. The source of these receptors is a middle-aged woman in good health and CMV-seropositive.

J is TRBJ1-2 and V is TRBV28; 10 bases agree with TRBD1. V trimming: 5 bases; J trimming: 7 bases; junction bases outside the gene matches: 13. The V gene's germline CDR1 is MDHEN and CDR2 SYDVKM. The CDR3 runs 16 residues. The chain's CDR3 is CASSVPGQGQTGGYTF. The CDR3 DNA sequence: TGTGCCAGCAGTGTGCCGGGACAGGGGCAAACTGGTGGCTACACCTTC.

The rearrangement uses TRBV2 and TRBJ1-1; 9 bases match TRBD1. CDR3 length: 12 amino acids. Germline CDR1 is SNHLY and CDR2 is FYNNEI. V trimming: 4 bases; J trimming: 6 bases; junction bases outside the gene matches: 0. The CDR3 region is CASSGQGAEAFF. The CDR3 DNA is TGTGCCAGCAGTGGACAGGGGGCTGAAGCTTTCTTT.

The chain joins TRBV30 to TRBJ1-2; maybe TRBD1 (5 bases). The CDR3 loop spans 12 amino acids. V dropped 6 bases and J dropped 7 bases, with 15 bases sitting between them. Germline loops: CDR1 GTSNPN, CDR2 SVGIG (reference sequence). This chain's CDR3 is CACLIGTLGYTF. The CDR3 DNA follows: TGTGCCTGCCTGATCGGGACTCTTGGCTACACCTTC.

This sequence joins TRBV5-1 and TRBJ1-2, with 9 bases that match TRBD1. Germline assignment: CDR1 SGHRS and CDR2 YFSETQ. With V trimmed by 3 bases and J by 5 bases, 11 bases remained unmatched. This CDR3 contains 16 residues. This CDR3 reads CASSSRDRVKSYGYTF. The CDR3 DNA sequence: TGCGCCAGCAGCTCCCGGGACAGGGTGAAATCGTATGGCTACACCTTC.

The chain links TRBV11-2 to TRBJ1-3, with D unclear. V gave up 0 bases and J gave up 4 bases, with 10 bases separating them. The CDR3 has 15 residues. From germline, CDR1 is SGHAT and CDR2 FQNNGV. The chain's CDR3 is CASSLDRNPGNTIYF. In DNA form, the CDR3 reads TGTGCCAGCAGCTTAGACAGGAACCCGGGAAACACCATATATTTT.

V gene TRBV7-3 combines with J gene TRBJ2-7; possibly TRBD2 for D (7 bases). Trimming took off 2 bases at V and 5 bases at J, with 19 bases between the two ends. Germline lookup yields CDR1 SGHTA and CDR2 FQGTGA. CDR3 length equals 16 residues. The CDR3 spells CASSLPVAGKGDEQYF. In nucleotides, the CDR3 is TGTGCCAGCAGCTTACCCGTAGCGGGCAAGGGGGACGAGCAGTACTTC.

This chain uses TRBV7-9 with TRBJ1-1; D is unclear. This CDR3 region has 13 residues. From germline, CDR1 is SEHNR and CDR2 FQNEAQ (reference sequence). The germline V and J ends were trimmed by 0 bases and 1 base, with 3 bases remaining between them. This CDR3 reads CASSLAANTEAFF. As DNA, the CDR3 is TGTGCCAGCAGCTTAGCGGCGAACACTGAAGCTTTCTTT.

In this sample, this clone turned up once. V is TRBV6-6 and J is TRBJ2-5, with D maybe TRBD2 (5 bases). Gene TRBJ2-7 matches the end of the DNA better, so the J call may be wrong. The CDR3 loop spans 15 amino acids. Germline V gives CDR1 MNHNY, CDR2 SVGAGI (reference sequence). The CDR3 protein is CASSYGSLSLYEQYF. The CDR3 DNA sequence: TGTGCCAGCAGTTATGGGAGCCTGTCCTTGTACGAGCAGTACTTC.

CDR3 sequence (DNA): TGTGCCAGCAGCCTACAGCTGGGGAACACTGAAGCTTTCTTT. Translation: CASSLQLGNTEAFF. J is TRBJ1-1 and V is TRBV13; D is unclear. The germline V gene encodes CDR1 PRHDT and CDR2 FYEKMQ (reference sequence). The CDR3 totals 14 residues. V gave up 5 bases and J gave up 1 base, with 11 bases separating them.

This clone came up once. The genes are TRBV6-4 and TRBJ1-1; TRBD1 aligns across 9 bases. V lost 4 bases, J lost 5 bases, and 8 bases stayed unmatched. Per the germline V gene, CDR1 is MRHNA and CDR2 is SNTAGT. The CDR3 totals 15 residues. The CDR3 sequence: CASSGQPGQGTEAFF. DNA of the CDR3: TGTGCCAGCAGTGGCCAACCGGGACAGGGAACTGAAGCTTTCTTT.

This chain links TRBV5-1 with TRBJ2-3, with a possible D match to TRBD2 (7 bases). This CDR3 region has 16 residues. Trimming removed 0 bases from V and 2 bases from J, with 13 bases in between. Germline CDR1 and CDR2: SGHRS and YFSETQ. This CDR3 reads CASSLGGGGSTDTQYF. The CDR3 DNA reads TGCGCCAGCAGCTTGGGGGGAGGGGGATCCACAGATACGCAGTATTTT.

This clone came up once. This rearrangement joins TRBV11-2 to TRBJ2-2; 14 positions match TRBD2. The CDR3 totals 17 residues. Trimming at V came to 3 bases and at J to 4 bases, leaving 4 bases not matched to a gene. Germline-derived CDR1 and CDR2 are SGHAT and FQNNGV. The CDR3 region has the DNA TGTGCCAGCAGCTTCCGACTAGCGGGAGGGGGCACCGGGGAGCTGTTTTTT. The encoded protein is CASSFRLAGGGTGELFF.

The J gene is TRBJ1-2, the V gene TRBV28; maybe TRBD1 (6 bases). The CDR3 covers 15 residues. The V end lost 6 bases, the J end lost 6 bases, and 20 bases lay between the germline ends. CDR1 MDHEN and CDR2 SYDVKM come from the germline V gene. The chain's CDR3 is CASSQRGRGVNGYTF. The CDR3 DNA reads as TGTGCCAGCAGCCAAAGGGGCAGGGGAGTGAATGGCTACACCTTC.

The chain combines TRBV30 with TRBJ1-5; D possibly corresponds to TRBD1 (5 bases). The CDR3 sequence is 14 residues long. Trimming pared 0 bases from V and 6 bases from J, leaving 12 bases between. CDR1 is GTSNPN, CDR2 SVGIG, per germline (reference sequence). The CDR3 is CAWSVDGGSQPQHF. CDR3 DNA sequence: TGTGCCTGGAGTGTAGATGGGGGGTCTCAGCCCCAGCATTTT.

The chain couples TRBV28 to TRBJ2-7, with unresolved D. The CDR3 totals 13 residues. The V gene lost 3 bases and the J gene lost 2 bases, with 8 bases spanning the gap. Looked up from germline, CDR1 is MDHEN and CDR2 is SYDVKM. For the CDR3, the DNA is TGTGCCAGCAGTTTGGTCAGTCCCTACGAGCAGTACTTC. Translating gives CASSLVSPYEQYF.

This chain uses TRBV7-6 with TRBJ2-1, with 8 bases fitting TRBD2. Trimming removed 5 bases from V and 4 bases from J; junction bases left unmatched: 10. The CDR3 has 16 residues. CDR1 and CDR2 (germline): SGHVS, FNYEAQ. CDR3 DNA sequence: TGTGCCAGCAGCGCAAGCGGGAGTCTTGTGTACAATGAGCAGTTCTTC. Translated: CASSASGSLVYNEQFF.

This chain joins TRBV6-1 and TRBJ2-7; 14 nucleotides line up with TRBD2. The CDR3 has 15 residues. The trim removed 7 bases at V and 4 bases at J, leaving 6 bases unmatched. The germline gives CDR1 MNHNS, CDR2 SASEGT. The CDR3 DNA follows: TGTGCCAGCAATAGACTAGCGGGAGGGCCGTACGAGCAGTACTTC. Translating it yields CASNRLAGGPYEQYF.

The chain joins TRBV6-5 to TRBJ2-7; 13 bases are shared with TRBD2. Germline assignment: CDR1 MNHEY and CDR2 SVGAGI. CDR3 length: 15 amino acids. V shed 6 bases and J 3 bases; nucleotides not matched to a gene: 5. The CDR3 DNA sequence: TGTGCCAGCAGGGGGACTAGCGGGAACTTCTACGAGCAGTACTTC. Amino acid sequence: CASRGTSGNFYEQYF.

The chain combines TRBV12-5 with TRBJ2-1; 9 nucleotides match TRBD2. CDR1 is LGHNT and CDR2 is FRNRAP in the germline V gene. J was trimmed by 0 bases and V by 2 bases; bases with no gene match: 2. The CDR3 extends over 16 amino acids. CDR3 loop: CASGLISGSSYNEQFF. The CDR3, as DNA: TGTGCTAGTGGTTTGATTAGCGGGAGCTCCTACAATGAGCAGTTCTTC. Supplemented by reference TRBV12-5 and TRBJ2-1, the full variable domain reads DARVTQTPRHKVTEMGQEVTMRCQPILGHNTVFWYRQTMMQGLELLAYFRNRAPLDDSGMPKDRFSAEMPDATLATLKIQPSEPRDSAVYFCASGLISGSSYNEQFFGPGTRLTVL.

J is TRBJ2-7 and V is TRBV14; tentatively, D is TRBD2 (5 bases). The CDR3 extends over 14 amino acids. Germline V gene data show CDR1 as SGHDN and CDR2 as FVKESK. Deletions cut 4 bases from V and 0 bases from J, with 10 bases between. CDR3: CASSPQGSSYEQYF. The CDR3 DNA sequence: TGTGCCAGCAGCCCACAAGGGAGCTCCTACGAGCAGTACTTC. Looking up the rest from reference TRBV14 and TRBJ2-7 gives the full variable domain: EAGVTQFPSHSVIEKGQTVTLRCDPISGHDNLYWYRRVMGKEIKFLLHFVKESKQDESGMPNNRFLAERTGGTYSTLKVQPAELEDSGVYFCASSPQGSSYEQYFGPGTRLTVT.

The V and J genes are TRBV7-8 and TRBJ2-7; 7 bases align to TRBD2. CDR1 SGHVS and CDR2 FQNEAQ come from the germline V gene. This CDR3 is 17 amino acids long. With V trimmed by 2 bases and J by 3 bases, 13 bases remained unmatched. CDR3 amino acids: CASSLRRLAPVSYEQYF. DNA for the CDR3: TGTGCCAGCAGCTTACGCCGACTAGCCCCTGTAAGCTACGAGCAGTACTTC.

The gene calls are TRBV9 and TRBJ2-7; 10 nucleotides align to TRBD2. This CDR3 is 15 amino acids long. The germline gives CDR1 SGDLS, CDR2 YYNGEE. V dropped 0 bases and J dropped 2; count of bases not matched to a gene: 2. The CDR3, as DNA: TGTGCCAGCAGCGTAGCAGCGGGAGGGCCCTACGAGCAGTACTTC. It specifies CASSVAAGGPYEQYF. The full variable domain, in which reference TRBV9 and TRBJ2-7 provide the parts outside the CDR3, is DSGVTQTPKHLITATGQRVTLRCSPRSGDLSVYWYQQSLDQGLQFLIQYYNGEERAKGNILERFSAQQFPDLHSELNLSSLELGDSALYFCASSVAAGGPYEQYFGPGTRLTVT.

J is TRBJ2-1 and V is TRBV7-8; D ambiguous. This CDR3 spans 15 amino acids. CDR1 and CDR2 from the germline V gene are SGHVS and FQNEAQ. Trimming shortened V by 2 bases and J by 4 bases, and 12 bases separated the two germline ends. The CDR3 sequence is CASSLRDTGYNEQFF. The CDR3 coding sequence is TGTGCCAGCAGCTTAAGAGACACCGGATACAATGAGCAGTTCTTC.

The rearrangement joins TRBV11-3 to TRBJ1-1; D uncertain. V was pared by 3 bases and J by 0 bases, with 14 bases between. Germline CDR1 and CDR2: SGHNT and YENEEA. This CDR3 has 16 residues. The CDR3 DNA sequence: TGTGCCAGCAGCTTCGAGTTCCGGGTCCTGAACACTGAAGCTTTCTTT. This encodes CASSFEFRVLNTEAFF. The full variable domain, rest sourced from reference TRBV11-3 and TRBJ1-1, is EAGVVQSPRYKIIEKKQPVAFWCNPISGHNTLYWYLQNLGQGPELLIRYENEEAVDDSQLPKDRFSAERLKGVDSTLKIQPAELGDSAVYLCASSFEFRVLNTEAFFGQGTRLTVV.

The chain couples TRBV7-8 to TRBJ2-7; TRBD1 agrees at 9 bases. Germline CDR1 is SGHVS and CDR2 is FQNEAQ. The CDR3 is 17 residues long. Germline trimming cut 4 bases from V and 0 bases from J; bases unmatched to any gene: 10. The CDR3 nucleotides are TGTGCCAGCAGCTACTCCTCCGGGACAGGGACCTCCTACGAGCAGTACTTC. Protein product: CASSYSSGTGTSYEQYF.

The chain is built from TRBV18 and TRBJ2-3, with D maybe TRBD2 (6 bases). This CDR3 contains 19 residues. The germline gives CDR1 KGHSH, CDR2 LQKENI. V shed 4 bases and J shed 5 bases, with 28 bases lying between them. Here the CDR3 reads CASSQLTGTGVRTGDTQYF. The CDR3 region has the DNA TGTGCCAGCTCACAACTAACCGGGACTGGGGTTAGAACCGGAGATACGCAGTATTTT.

This clone was seen once. V usage is TRBV18 and J usage is TRBJ2-5; 10 positions match TRBD2. Trimming cost V 4 bases and J 2 bases; bases outside gene matches: 7. The CDR3 sequence is 16 residues long. Germline lookup yields CDR1 KGHSH and CDR2 LQKENI. The CDR3 spells CASSRGPSGSQETQYF. The DNA of the CDR3 is TGTGCCAGCTCACGGGGGCCTAGCGGGAGTCAAGAGACCCAGTACTTC. The full variable domain, its missing parts supplied by reference TRBV18 and TRBJ2-5, is NAGVMQNPRHLVRRRGQEARLRCSPMKGHSHVYWYRQLPEEGLKFMVYLQKENIIDESGMPKERFSAEFPKEGPSILRIQQVVRGDSAAYFCASSRGPSGSQETQYFGPGTRLLVL.

The CDR3 spells CASSHTIGRDRNSPLHF. The CDR3, as DNA: TGTGCCAGCAGCCACACTATTGGGCGGGACAGAAATTCACCCCTCCACTTT. The chain combines TRBV28 with TRBJ1-6; TRBD1 aligns across 7 bases. CDR1 is MDHEN, CDR2 SYDVKM, per germline. This CDR3 is built from 17 residues. V lost 6 bases and J lost 7; bases outside the gene matches: 15.

CDR3 amino acids: CASSFQGGLDEQYF. CDR3 DNA sequence: TGCGCCAGCAGCTTTCAGGGGGGATTGGACGAGCAGTACTTC. The chain uses TRBV5-1 and TRBJ2-7; maybe TRBD1 (7 bases). The V and J ends lost 2 bases and 5 bases respectively, with 14 bases between them. Germline-derived CDR1 and CDR2 are SGHRS and YFSETQ. The CDR3 runs to 14 residues.

The V call is TRBV7-2, the J call TRBJ1-2; 11 bases align to TRBD1. V dropped 2 bases and J dropped 9; count of bases not matched to a gene: 5. The germline gives CDR1 SGHTA, CDR2 FQGNSA. The CDR3 is made up of 14 amino acids. CDR3: CASSLPGQGASYTF. Written as DNA, the CDR3 is TGTGCCAGCAGCTTACCAGGACAGGGGGCAAGCTACACCTTC.

The chain combines TRBV6-4 with TRBJ1-5; D is unclear. V lost 0 bases and J 3 bases, leaving 12 bases between the germline ends. The CDR3 totals 16 residues. The germline gives CDR1 MRHNA, CDR2 SNTAGT. DNA for the CDR3: TGTGCCAGCAGTGACTCGAGGGCAGAACCCAATCAGCCCCAGCATTTT. It codes for CASSDSRAEPNQPQHF.

This clone was detected once. This sequence joins TRBV9 and TRBJ2-1; 10 bases agree with TRBD2. CDR1 is SGDLS and CDR2 is YYNGEE in the germline V gene. Unmatched junction bases numbered 0, after V lost 0 bases and J lost 0 bases. The CDR3 has 16 residues. The CDR3 loop reads CASSVGTSGSYNEQFF. CDR3 DNA sequence: TGTGCCAGCAGCGTAGGGACTAGCGGCTCCTACAATGAGCAGTTCTTC.